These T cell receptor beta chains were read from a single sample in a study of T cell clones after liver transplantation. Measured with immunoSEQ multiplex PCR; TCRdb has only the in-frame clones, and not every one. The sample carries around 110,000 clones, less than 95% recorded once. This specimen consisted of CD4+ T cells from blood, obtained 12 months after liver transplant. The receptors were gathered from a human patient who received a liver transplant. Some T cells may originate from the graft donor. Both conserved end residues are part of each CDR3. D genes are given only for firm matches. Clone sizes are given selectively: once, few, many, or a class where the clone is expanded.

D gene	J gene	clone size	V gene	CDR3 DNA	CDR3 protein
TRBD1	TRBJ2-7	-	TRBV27	TGTGCCACCCACAGACAGGGTGGCTACGAGCAGTACTTC	CATHRQGGYEQYF
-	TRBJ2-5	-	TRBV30	TGTGCCTGGAGTCGGCAGGGAGAGACCCAGTACTTC	CAWSRQGETQYF
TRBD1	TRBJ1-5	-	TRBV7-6	TGTGCCAGCAGCTTAGGGACAGGGCAACAGCCCCAGCATTTT	CASSLGTGQQPQHF
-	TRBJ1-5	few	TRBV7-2	TGTGCCAGCAGGGGGGGACGCAATGATCAGCCCCAGCATTTT	CASRGGRNDQPQHF
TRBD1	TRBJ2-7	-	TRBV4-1	TGCGCCAGCAGCCATTTGACAGGGCCAAAACGATCCTACGAGCAGTACTTC	CASSHLTGPKRSYEQYF
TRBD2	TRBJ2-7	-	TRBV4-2	TGTGCCAGCAGCCAGGAACTAGCGGGGGAATACGAGCAGTACTTC	CASSQELAGEYEQYF
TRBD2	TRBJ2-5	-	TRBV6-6	TGTGCCAGCACCCTGACTAGCGGGGGAGGGGGAGAGACCCAGTACTTC	CASTLTSGGGGETQYF
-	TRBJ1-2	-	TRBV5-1	TGCGCCAGCAGCTTAAGGGCGGTTGCCTATGGCTACACCTTC	CASSLRAVAYGYTF
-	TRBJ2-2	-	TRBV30	TGTGCCTGGAGCCACACCGGGGAGCTGTTTTTT	CAWSHTGELFF
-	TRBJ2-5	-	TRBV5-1	TGCGCCAGCAGCCCGCCCCGAAGCGGCCAAGAGACCCAGTACTTC	CASSPPRSGQETQYF
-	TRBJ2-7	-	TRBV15	TGTGCCACCAGCAGAGGGCGACTTACCTCCTACGAGCAGTACTTC	CATSRGRLTSYEQYF
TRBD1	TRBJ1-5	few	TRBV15	TGTGCCACCAGCAGAGACGGTGGGACAGGGGGCAATCAGCCCCAGCATTTT	CATSRDGGTGGNQPQHF
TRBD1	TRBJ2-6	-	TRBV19	TGTGCCACACACAGGGGGCTCCAGTCTGGGGCCAACGTCCTGACTTTC	CATHRGLQSGANVLTF
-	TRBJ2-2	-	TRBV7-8	TGTGCCAGCAGCTTCAGGGGTACGAACACCGGGGAGCTGTTTTTT	CASSFRGTNTGELFF
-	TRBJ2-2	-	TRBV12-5	TGTGCTAGTGGATCGGACACACGGAACACCGGGGAGCTGTTTTTT	CASGSDTRNTGELFF
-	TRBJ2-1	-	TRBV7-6	TGTGCCAGCAGCTTAGTTTCGGGAGCCCCGACCTACAATGAGCAGTTCTTC	CASSLVSGAPTYNEQFF
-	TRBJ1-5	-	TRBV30	TGTGCCTGGAGTGTACGGGGTTATGGCAATCAGCCCCAGCATTTT	CAWSVRGYGNQPQHF
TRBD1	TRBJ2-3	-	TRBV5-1	TGCGCCAGCAGCGGGACAGACCCCACAGATACGCAGTATTTT	CASSGTDPTDTQYF
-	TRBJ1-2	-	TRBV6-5	TGTGCCAGCAGTTACCTCGCGGGGGGCCTCTATGGCTACACCTTC	CASSYLAGGLYGYTF
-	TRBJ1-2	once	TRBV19	TGTGCCAGTACCCTCGCCCCTGGGGCTAACTATGGCTACACCTTC	CASTLAPGANYGYTF
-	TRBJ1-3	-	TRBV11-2	TGTGCCAGCAGCTTGTTAGGGAATTCTGGAAACACCATATATTTT	CASSLLGNSGNTIYF
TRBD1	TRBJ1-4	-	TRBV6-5	TGTGCCAGCAGTTACGCGACAGGGGAAAAACTGTTTTTT	CASSYATGEKLFF
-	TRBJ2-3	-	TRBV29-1	TGCAGCGTTGAAGACAGCACAGATACGCAGTATTTT	CSVEDSTDTQYF
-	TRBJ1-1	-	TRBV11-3	TGTGCCAGCAGCTTAGTGGGGAACACTGAAGCTTTCTTT	CASSLVGNTEAFF
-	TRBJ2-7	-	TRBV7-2	TGTGCCAGCAGCTTAGTCGACCTAACCTACGAGCAGTACTTC	CASSLVDLTYEQYF
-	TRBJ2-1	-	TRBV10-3	TGTGCCATCAGGGATAGCGGAGAAGTCTACAATGAGCAGTTCTTC	CAIRDSGEVYNEQFF
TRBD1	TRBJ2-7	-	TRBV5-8	TGTGCCAGCAGCATAATGGCCGGGACAGGGCTCTCCTACGAGCAGTACTTC	CASSIMAGTGLSYEQYF
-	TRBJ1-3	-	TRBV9	TGTGCCAGCAGCGTAGGGCCAGGTGGAAACACCATATATTTT	CASSVGPGGNTIYF
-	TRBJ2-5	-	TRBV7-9	TGTGCCAGCAGCTTTGGCGGGAATCGCCAAGAGACCCAGTACTTC	CASSFGGNRQETQYF
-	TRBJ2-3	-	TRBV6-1	TGTGCCAGCAGTGAAAGATCGAGAGGGGCGCCTAGCACAGATACGCAGTATTTT	CASSERSRGAPSTDTQYF
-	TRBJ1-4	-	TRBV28	TGTGCCAGCAGTTTACGGACGGAACTGTTTTTT	CASSLRTELFF
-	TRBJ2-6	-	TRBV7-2	TGTGCCAGCAGCACCCTGGCCGGGGGCGCTGGGGCCAACGTCCTGACTTTC	CASSTLAGGAGANVLTF
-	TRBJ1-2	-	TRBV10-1	TGCGCCACCCCTACAGGAGGGGATCGCGGCTATGGCTACACCTTC	CATPTGGDRGYGYTF
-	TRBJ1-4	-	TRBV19	TGTGCCAGTATCACGGGCACGTCTAATGAAAAACTGTTTTTT	CASITGTSNEKLFF